The TCR beta chain under discussion was sequenced for a study of cytomegalovirus exposure and HLA in healthy donors. Study results and limitations: It has been reported that TCR beta sequences accurately predicted the HLA-A and HLA-B alleles of most subjects. Overall, about 160 TCR beta chains were annotated as cytomegalovirus-associated. Later, TCR association rates were found to vary by HLA locus, highest for DRB1 and lowest for HLA-C. There were several of the most significant clusters that appeared linked to common viral pathogens in a later analysis.

About this clone itself: Its antigen is currently unknown.

The primer mix had 60 Vbeta and 13 Jbeta primers. Repertoires were generated with immunoSEQ multiplex PCR, while TCRdb's copy carries only in-frame clones and drops some. The profile shows 150,000 or so clones, 60% to 80% of them singletons. The origin of this receptor is a woman in her 40s in good health and CMV-seronegative. Sequencing was carried out using PBMCs.

The CDR3 loop reads CASSQMVREYEQYF. The DNA for the CDR3 is TGTGCCAGCAGTCAGATGGTTCGGGAGTACGAGCAGTACTTC. The chain uses TRBV5-8 and TRBJ2-7, with TRBD2 as a possible D gene (6 bases). CDR1 and CDR2 from the germline V gene are SGHTS and YDEGEE. The CDR3 sequence is 14 residues long. Between the trimmed V and J ends, which lost 5 bases and 4 bases, there was a span of 16 bases.